Listed below are T cell receptor beta chains from one sample, sequenced in a study of blood T cell repertoires in COVID-19. The method was immunoSEQ multiplex PCR; TCRdb's version includes in-frame clones alone and lacks a portion of them. Here the sample spans some 150,000 clones, around 86% being singletons. Material for sequencing was peripheral blood. These receptor sequences come from a man in his 70s with acute or convalescent COVID-19. The CDR3 runs from the conserved cysteine through the conserved F or W. D genes are given only for firm matches. Clone size is shown for a subset of rows, as once, few, many or a class of expanded clone.

j_call	v_call	d_call	cdr3_length	clone_size	cdr3_nt	cdr3_aa
TRBJ1-5	TRBV3-1/TRBV3-2	-	13	-	TGTGCCAGCAGCCAAGGACAAAATCAGCCCCAGCATTTT	CASSQGQNQPQHF
TRBJ1-1	TRBV15	-	12	-	TGTGCCACCAGCAGAGATCGCGGGGATGCTTTCTTT	CATSRDRGDAFF
TRBJ2-7	TRBV18	TRBD2	15	-	TGTGCCAGCTCAGCGACTAGCGGGAGTTCCTACGAGCAGTACTTC	CASSATSGSSYEQYF
TRBJ2-1	TRBV6-5	-	11	-	TGTGCCACACAGGTTTTTAATGAGCAGTTCTTC	CATQVFNEQFF
TRBJ2-5	TRBV30	TRBD2	15	-	TGTGCCTGGACCGGGACTAGCGGATTACAAGAGACCCAGTACTTC	CAWTGTSGLQETQYF
TRBJ1-1	TRBV27	-	12	-	TGTGCCAGCAGTTTTAGAGGCACTGAAGCTTTCTTT	CASSFRGTEAFF
TRBJ2-7	TRBV3-1/TRBV3-2	TRBD2	15	-	TGTGCCAGCAGCCCGGGACTAGCGGGATCCTACGAGCAGTACTTC	CASSPGLAGSYEQYF
TRBJ2-3	TRBV28	-	16	-	TGTGCCAGCAGTTCTCGAGGAGGAAGGTACACAGATACGCAGTATTTT	CASSSRGGRYTDTQYF
TRBJ1-2	TRBV5-1	TRBD1	13	-	TGCGCCAGCAGCTCCCCGACAGGGGCTGGCTACACCTTC	CASSSPTGAGYTF
TRBJ2-3	TRBV27	-	15	-	TGTGCCAGCAGTTTCGGCCAGGGGCTCACAGATACGCAGTATTTT	CASSFGQGLTDTQYF
TRBJ2-7	TRBV9	TRBD2	14	-	TGTGCCAGCAGCCTCGGACTAGCGCCCTACGAGCAGTACTTC	CASSLGLAPYEQYF
TRBJ2-1	TRBV4-3	-	13	-	TGCGCCAGCAGCAAAGATTATTACAATGAGCAGTTCTTC	CASSKDYYNEQFF
TRBJ2-5	TRBV7-7	TRBD1	17	-	TGTGCTAGCAGCCGCCGACCGACAGGGGGCATCAAGGAGACCCAGTACTTC	CASSRRPTGGIKETQYF
TRBJ2-1	TRBV18	TRBD2	16	once	TGTGCCAGCTCACCAGGACTAGCGGGAGGAGGCAATGAGCAGTTCTTC	CASSPGLAGGGNEQFF
TRBJ2-3	TRBV5-1	TRBD2	18	few	TGCGCCAGCAGCTCCCTAGCGGGAGGTAGGGGAAGCACAGATACGCAGTATTTT	CASSSLAGGRGSTDTQYF
TRBJ2-5	TRBV12-3/TRBV12-4	-	13	-	TGTGCCAGCAGTTTGAGGCGGGAAGAGACCCAGTACTTC	CASSLRREETQYF
TRBJ2-1	TRBV7-9	TRBD2	14	-	TGTGCCAGCAGCTTAAGCGGGAGCTTAAATGAGCAGTTCTTC	CASSLSGSLNEQFF
TRBJ1-5	TRBV6-2/TRBV6-3	-	16	-	TGTGCCAGCAGTGGAGTCGGTGGCAGGGTTGATCAGCCCCAGCATTTT	CASSGVGGRVDQPQHF
TRBJ2-2	TRBV5-1	TRBD2	18	-	TGCGCCAGCAGCTTGATCGGACTAGCGATAATAAGCACCGGGGAGCTGTTTTTT	CASSLIGLAIISTGELFF
TRBJ2-1	TRBV5-5	TRBD2	16	few	TGTGCCAGCGGGGAAGATAGCGGGAGGGCCTACAATGAGCAGTTCTTC	CASGEDSGRAYNEQFF
TRBJ2-3	TRBV5-4	TRBD2	16	-	TGTGCCAGCAGCATTAGCGGGAGGGCCAGCGCAGATACGCAGTATTTT	CASSISGRASADTQYF
TRBJ2-7	TRBV11-2	TRBD1	14	-	TGTGCCAGCAGCTTAGTCACAGGGGGTTACGAGCAGTACTTC	CASSLVTGGYEQYF
TRBJ2-2	TRBV28	TRBD1	16	-	TGTGCCAGCAGTTTAAAGGAGACAGGGAGCACCGGGGAGCTGTTTTTT	CASSLKETGSTGELFF
TRBJ2-3	TRBV13	TRBD2	16	-	TGTGCCAGCAGCTTACGACTAGCGGCTAGCACAGATACGCAGTATTTT	CASSLRLAASTDTQYF
TRBJ2-1	TRBV7-3	-	14	-	TGTGCCAGCAGCTTAGGGGGGTTCTACAATGAGCAGTTCTTC	CASSLGGFYNEQFF
TRBJ2-3	TRBV6-4	TRBD1	13	-	TGTGCCAGCAGCGTCGACAGGGCAGATACGCAGTATTTT	CASSVDRADTQYF
TRBJ2-2	TRBV19	-	13	-	TGTGCCAGTAGTCCACGACAGCCCGGGGAGCTGTTTTTT	CASSPRQPGELFF
TRBJ2-2	TRBV7-7	TRBD1	15	-	TGTGCTAGCGCCCCTCAGGGGGCAGGCACCGGGGAGCTGTTTTTT	CASAPQGAGTGELFF
TRBJ1-1	TRBV29-1	-	14	-	TGCAGCGTTGACTCCCGTACGGGGAACACTGAAGCTTTCTTT	CSVDSRTGNTEAFF
TRBJ2-5	TRBV21-1	-	9	-	TGTGCCAGCAGCCCCAGAGGGTACTTC	CASSPRGYF
TRBJ1-5	TRBV6-5	TRBD1	14	-	TGTGCCAGCAGGGGGACAGATGGGGGACAGCCCCAGCATTTT	CASRGTDGGQPQHF
TRBJ1-1	TRBV19	-	14	-	TGTGCCAGTAGTATCGCGTCAGGGGTGGCTGAAGCTTTCTTT	CASSIASGVAEAFF
TRBJ1-4	TRBV7-2	TRBD1	14	-	TGTGCCAGCAGCCAGACAGGGGGCGCGCGAAAACTGTTTTTT	CASSQTGGARKLFF
TRBJ2-7	TRBV7-9	TRBD1	14	-	TGTGCCAGCAGCTTAGGTGGGACAGACTACGAGCAGTACTTC	CASSLGGTDYEQYF
TRBJ1-5	TRBV28	-	15	once	TGTGCCAGCAGTAAACAGGGAAATAGCAATCAGCCCCAGCATTTT	CASSKQGNSNQPQHF
TRBJ2-1	TRBV7-9	TRBD2	15	-	TGTGCCCTTAGCGGGGCAGGACGCTCCTACAATGAGCAGTTCTTC	CALSGAGRSYNEQFF